This TCR beta chain was captured by sequencing in a study of graft-versus-host responses after intestinal transplantation. Notes on this clone: What it recognizes is unknown.

The CDR3 has 13 amino acids. The germline V gene has CDR1 MDHEN and CDR2 SYDVKM. Trimming cost V 2 bases and J 6 bases, with 8 bases left between them. The table came from immunoSEQ multiplex PCR; TCRdb's copy has only in-frame clones and leaves some out. The data hold roughly 80,000 clones, with roughly 84% observed a single time. Findings of the study overall: Recipient-marrow GvH clones were detected, some having first appeared in ileum or blood. An association linked early post-transplant HvG declines with peak circulating GvH clone levels.

The sequence derives from a human donor who was the organ donor for an intestinal transplant. The V gene is TRBV28, the J gene TRBJ1-5; D not resolved. The sample consisted of unstimulated CD8+ T cells sorted from spleen or lymph node cells, taken before transplant. The CDR3 DNA reads as TGTGCCAGCAGTTTAGGGGTGAGTCAGCCCCAGCATTTT. Translated: CASSLGVSQPQHF.